One sample yielded the 8 T cell receptor beta chains listed below, sequenced in a study of blood T cells in healthy people across ages. Together with a sample-barcoded 5' primer, a J-beta primer mix was included in a second PCR lasting roughly 6 to 12 cycles. MiXCR was run by TCRdb on the 5' RACE reads, yielding one entry per CDR3 protein. Of 1.8 million or so distinct CDR3 sequences listed, about two fifths are singletons. The material sequenced was blood. The receptors here all came from a human donor in good health.

The chain carries TRBV20-1 and TRBJ2-1, with D possibly being TRBD2 (5 bases). The V gene's germline CDR1 is DFQATT and CDR2 SNEGSKA (reference sequence). With 0 bases removed from V and 1 base from J, the gap between germline ends came to 22 bases. This CDR3 has 19 residues. The CDR3 is CSARDWASSRFGSYNEQFF. The CDR3 region has the DNA TGCAGTGCTAGAGATTGGGCTAGCTCCCGTTTTGGGTCCTACAATGAGCAGTTCTTC.

The chain recombines TRBV11-2 with TRBJ1-2; D uncertain. Per germline, CDR1 SGHAT and CDR2 FQNNGV. V was shortened by 6 bases and J by 2 bases, with 19 bases between the two germline ends. The CDR3 spans 16 residues. The CDR3 coding sequence is TGTGCCAGCAGTACCGCCCCAGACCCGACGAACTATGGCTACACCTTC. It codes for CASSTAPDPTNYGYTF.

This clonotype was detected only a few times. This chain joins TRBV4-3 and TRBJ1-6; perhaps TRBD1 as D (5 bases). V gave up 1 base and J gave up 8 bases, with 12 bases separating them. The CDR3 contains 15 residues. The germline V gene has CDR1 LGHNA and CDR2 YSLEER. This CDR3 reads CASSQVGTVYSPLHF. The DNA of the CDR3 is TGCGCCAGCAGCCAAGTCGGGACGGTATATTCACCCCTCCACTTT.

This clonotype was counted only a few times. The chain carries TRBV7-6 and TRBJ2-4; D possibly matches TRBD1 or TRBD2 (5 bases each). The germline V and J ends were trimmed by 5 bases and 13 bases, with 15 bases remaining between them. CDR1 SGHVS and CDR2 FNYEAQ come from the germline V gene. The CDR3 contains 12 residues. CDR3 sequence reads: CASSQSSREQYF. The DNA for the CDR3 is TGTGCCAGCAGCCAATCTAGCAGGGAGCAGTACTTC.

The chain carries TRBV29-1 and TRBJ2-7; maybe TRBD1 (5 bases). Trimming took off 7 bases at V and 2 bases at J, with 15 bases between the two ends. Germline lookup yields CDR1 SQVTM and CDR2 ANQGSEA. CDR3 length equals 13 residues. As DNA, the CDR3 is TGCAGCGCTAGATTGACAGACGCCTACGAGCAGTACTTC. Translating it yields CSARLTDAYEQYF.

The rearrangement uses TRBV10-3 and TRBJ1-4; D unclear. CDR3 length: 14 amino acids. Germline loops: CDR1 ENHRY, CDR2 SYGVKD. The V end was cut by 11 bases, the J end by 6 bases, with 19 bases between. The CDR3 loop is CASRSDQRYEKLFF. In nucleotides, the CDR3 is TGTGCCTCCCGCAGCGACCAAAGATATGAAAAACTGTTTTTT.

This clonotype was counted a few times. The V and J genes are TRBV4-3 and TRBJ1-6; no reliable D call. The V gene lost 0 bases and the J gene lost 5 bases, with 14 bases spanning the gap. The length of the CDR3 is 17 residues. Germline values: CDR1 LGHNA, CDR2 YSLEER. The CDR3 region has the DNA TGCGCCAGCAGCCAAGATTGGGGAAATTTAAATAATTCACCCCTCCACTTT. Translating gives CASSQDWGNLNNSPLHF.

This clonotype came up once. This chain uses TRBV7-2 with TRBJ1-2; 7 nucleotides agree with TRBD1. From germline, CDR1 is SGHTA and CDR2 FQGNSA. J was trimmed by 9 bases and V by 5 bases; bases with no gene match: 15. This CDR3 comprises 15 residues. The CDR3 is CASSPDRGGGVRYTF. As DNA, the CDR3 is TGTGCCAGCAGCCCCGACCGTGGAGGGGGCGTTCGCTACACCTTC.